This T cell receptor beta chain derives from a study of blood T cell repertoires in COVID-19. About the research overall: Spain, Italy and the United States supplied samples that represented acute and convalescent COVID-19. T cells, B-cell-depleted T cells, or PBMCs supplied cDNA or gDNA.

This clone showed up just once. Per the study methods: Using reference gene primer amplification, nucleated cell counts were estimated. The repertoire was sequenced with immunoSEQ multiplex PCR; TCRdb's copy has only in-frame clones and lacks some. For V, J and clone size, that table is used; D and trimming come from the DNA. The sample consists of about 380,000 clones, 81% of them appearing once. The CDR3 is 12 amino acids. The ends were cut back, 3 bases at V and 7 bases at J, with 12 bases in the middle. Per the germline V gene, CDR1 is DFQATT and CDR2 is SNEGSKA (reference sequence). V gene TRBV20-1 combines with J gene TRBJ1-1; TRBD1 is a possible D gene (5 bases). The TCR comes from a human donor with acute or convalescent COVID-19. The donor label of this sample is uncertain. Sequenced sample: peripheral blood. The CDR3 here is CSASWGPFEAFF. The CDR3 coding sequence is TGCAGTGCTAGTTGGGGCCCCTTTGAAGCTTTCTTT.